One sample yielded the 18 T cell receptor beta chains listed below, sequenced in a study of OX40 agonist ivuxolimab in advanced cancers. Profiled with immunoSEQ multiplex PCR; TCRdb holds only in-frame clones, not every one. The data contain over 75,000 clones, roughly 88% of them singletons. Here the sequenced sample was CD4+ or CD8+ T cells sorted from blood, taken in a trial of the OX40 agonist ivuxolimab. The receptors were sampled from an adult with an advanced solid tumor such as melanoma, head and neck, liver or kidney cancer.

This clone was seen more than once but under ten times. The chain combines TRBV5-4 with TRBJ2-7, with 10 bases aligning to TRBD2. Germline CDR1 SGHNT, CDR2 YYREEE (reference sequence). The V and J ends lost 4 bases and 4 bases, in that order; junction bases with no gene match: 8. This CDR3 has 15 amino acids. The CDR3 region has the DNA TGTGCCAGCAGCGTCCGACTAGCGGGCTTATACGAGCAGTACTTC. It is translated as CASSVRLAGLYEQYF.

The genes are TRBV9 and TRBJ2-3; D is undetermined. The ends were cut back, 4 bases at V and 2 bases at J, with 8 bases in the middle. Per germline, CDR1 SGDLS and CDR2 YYNGEE. This CDR3 spans 13 amino acids. The CDR3 loop reads CASSPHTTDTQYF. CDR3 bases: TGTGCCAGCAGCCCGCACACCACAGATACGCAGTATTTT.

This clone came up once. The chain links TRBV9 to TRBJ2-3; 7 bases map to TRBD1. The CDR3 loop spans 17 amino acids. The V gene end was trimmed by 1 base and the J gene end by 1 base; junction bases not matched to a gene: 9. Germline V gives CDR1 SGDLS, CDR2 YYNGEE. In DNA form, the CDR3 reads TGTGCCAGCAGCGTATCGGCGGCAGGGGGAGGCACAGATACGCAGTATTTT. Amino acids: CASSVSAAGGGTDTQYF. Combining the CDR3 with reference TRBV9 and TRBJ2-3 gives the whole variable domain DSGVTQTPKHLITATGQRVTLRCSPRSGDLSVYWYQQSLDQGLQFLIQYYNGEERAKGNILERFSAQQFPDLHSELNLSSLELGDSALYFCASSVSAAGGGTDTQYFGPGTRLTVL.

The rearrangement links TRBV19 to TRBJ2-7; 12 bases are a match to TRBD2. V lost 5 bases and J lost 5; bases outside the gene matches: 7. CDR3 length: 15 amino acids. The germline V gene has CDR1 LNHDA and CDR2 SQIVND (reference sequence). The CDR3 bases are TGTGCCAGTAGTCGTCGGACTAGCGGGAACCACGAGCAGTACTTC. Translation gives CASSRRTSGNHEQYF.

This clone was counted a few times. This sequence joins TRBV7-2 and TRBJ2-1; 11 bases align to TRBD2. The V gene's germline CDR1 is SGHTA and CDR2 FQGNSA. This CDR3 spans 17 amino acids. V was pared by 5 bases and J by 4 bases, with 10 bases of the junction left unmatched. CDR3 amino acids: CASSTPLAGGGYNEQFF. CDR3 nucleotide sequence: TGTGCCAGCAGCACACCTCTAGCGGGAGGAGGGTACAATGAGCAGTTCTTC.

V usage is TRBV5-1 and J usage is TRBJ2-5, with 9 bases identical to TRBD1. This CDR3 contains 14 residues. Germline trimming cut 4 bases from V and 5 bases from J; bases unmatched to any gene: 6. In germline, CDR1 is SGHRS, CDR2 YFSETQ. In DNA form, the CDR3 reads TGCGCCAGCAGCCCGGACAGGGGCGATGAGACCCAGTACTTC. It encodes CASSPDRGDETQYF.

This sequence joins TRBV6-5 and TRBJ2-7; D not certain. CDR1 MNHEY and CDR2 SVGAGI come from the germline V gene. CDR3 size: 14 residues. The V gene lost 1 base and the J gene lost 2 bases, with 9 bases spanning the gap. CDR3 residues: CASSYYRLAYEQYF. Here the CDR3 DNA reads TGTGCCAGCAGTTACTATAGATTGGCCTACGAGCAGTACTTC.

In its sample, this clone was seen a few times. CDR3: CASSLRGLAGGTYNEQFF. The CDR3 DNA reads as TGCGCCAGCAGCTTGAGAGGACTAGCGGGAGGGACCTACAATGAGCAGTTCTTC. J is TRBJ2-1 and V is TRBV5-1; TRBD2 matches 15 bases. Germline trimming cut 1 base from V and 2 bases from J; bases unmatched to any gene: 4. Germline V gene sequence: CDR1 SGHRS, CDR2 YFSETQ. The CDR3 runs to 18 residues. The complete variable domain, with remaining parts taken from reference TRBV5-1 and TRBJ2-1, reads KAGVTQTPRYLIKTRGQQVTLSCSPISGHRSVSWYQQTPGQGLQFLFEYFSETQRNKGNFPGRFSGRQFSNSRSEMNVSTLELGDSALYLCASSLRGLAGGTYNEQFFGPGTRLTVL.

The V call is TRBV29-1, the J call TRBJ2-7; TRBD1 matches at 10 bases. The CDR3 has 14 amino acids. The V segment lost 2 bases and the J segment 4 bases; nucleotides outside the gene matches: 5. CDR1 and CDR2 (germline): SQVTM, ANQGSEA. CDR3 coding DNA: TGCAGCGTTGAACTGGGGACAGGGGAATACGAGCAGTACTTC. Its translation: CSVELGTGEYEQYF.

The rearrangement links TRBV2 to TRBJ1-3; no clear D gene. Germline loops: CDR1 SNHLY, CDR2 FYNNEI. V lost 7 bases and J lost 0, with 16 bases in between. The CDR3 extends over 16 amino acids. The CDR3 bases are TGTGCCAGCACCCCTCAAGGGAGGAGCTCTGGAAACACCATATATTTT. It specifies CASTPQGRSSGNTIYF.

The gene calls are TRBV9 and TRBJ2-7; D remains ambiguous. Germline CDR1 is SGDLS and CDR2 is YYNGEE. V was clipped by 0 bases and J by 3 bases, with 13 bases between them. The CDR3 loop spans 15 amino acids. DNA for the CDR3: TGTGCCAGCAGCGTAGGAGTGGCGGACCTCTACGAGCAGTACTTC. Translation: CASSVGVADLYEQYF.

The V and J genes are TRBV27 and TRBJ1-5, with TRBD1 matching over 10 bases. The CDR3 length is 17 residues. The V gene's germline CDR1 is MNHEY and CDR2 SMNVEV (reference sequence). The V and J ends lost 2 bases and 4 bases, in that order; junction bases with no gene match: 8. CDR3 DNA: TGTGCCAGCAGTTTAAACCCTCGACAGGGGGCGAATCAGCCCCAGCATTTT. As protein: CASSLNPRQGANQPQHF.

The rearrangement joins TRBV5-1 to TRBJ2-1; tentative D call: TRBD1 (6 bases). This CDR3 spans 13 amino acids. V lost 4 bases, J lost 5 bases, and 10 bases lay in between. The germline gives CDR1 SGHRS, CDR2 YFSETQ. Here the CDR3 DNA reads TGCGCCAGCAGCGTCGACAGGAACAATGAGCAGTTCTTC. Protein: CASSVDRNNEQFF.

The chain has TRBV7-9 and TRBJ2-1; D unclear. The V end lost 4 bases, the J end lost 7 bases, and 8 bases lay between the germline ends. Germline V lookup: CDR1 SEHNR, CDR2 FQNEAQ (reference sequence). The CDR3 extends over 12 amino acids. The CDR3 reads CASSYTTNEQFF. The CDR3, as DNA: TGTGCCAGCAGCTATACGACGAATGAGCAGTTCTTC.

The chain carries TRBV28 and TRBJ2-2; either TRBD1 or TRBD2 may supply D (5 bases each). CDR1 MDHEN and CDR2 SYDVKM come from the germline V gene. This CDR3 contains 14 residues. Trimming shortened V by 5 bases and J by 6 bases, and 13 bases separated the two germline ends. CDR3 DNA: TGTGCCAGCAGTACAACAGGAGGTCCCGGGGAGCTGTTTTTT. Translating gives CASSTTGGPGELFF.

The chain uses TRBV5-1 and TRBJ1-2, with unresolved D. CDR1 is SGHRS and CDR2 is YFSETQ in the germline V gene. This CDR3 has 13 amino acids. V lost 0 bases and J 6 bases, leaving 9 bases between the germline ends. The CDR3 here is CASSLGVVDGYTF. In DNA, the CDR3 is TGCGCCAGCAGCTTGGGAGTAGTCGATGGCTACACCTTC. Looking up the rest from reference TRBV5-1 and TRBJ1-2 gives the full variable domain: KAGVTQTPRYLIKTRGQQVTLSCSPISGHRSVSWYQQTPGQGLQFLFEYFSETQRNKGNFPGRFSGRQFSNSRSEMNVSTLELGDSALYLCASSLGVVDGYTFGSGTRLTVV.

This chain joins TRBV5-1 and TRBJ1-2; 8 bases map to TRBD1. The CDR3 has 15 amino acids. J lost 8 bases, V lost 0 bases, and 9 bases had no gene match. Germline CDR1 reads SGHRS; CDR2 reads YFSETQ. The DNA for the CDR3 is TGCGCCAGCAGCTTGGAAAGTATTGACAGGGGAGGCTACACCTTC. Translated, it gives CASSLESIDRGGYTF. Drawing the rest from reference TRBV5-1 and TRBJ1-2, the complete variable domain is KAGVTQTPRYLIKTRGQQVTLSCSPISGHRSVSWYQQTPGQGLQFLFEYFSETQRNKGNFPGRFSGRQFSNSRSEMNVSTLELGDSALYLCASSLESIDRGGYTFGSGTRLTVV.

The V gene is TRBV19, the J gene TRBJ2-7, with TRBD2 as a possible D gene (5 bases). Germline lookup yields CDR1 LNHDA and CDR2 SQIVND (reference sequence). The V end was cut by 8 bases, the J end by 3 bases, with 8 bases between. The CDR3 is 11 residues long. The CDR3 DNA reads as TGTGCCAGTGGACTTGTCTACGAGCAGTACTTC. Its translation: CASGLVYEQYF.